The entry below describes one T cell receptor (beta chain). This clone was recorded once. Its antigen is not yet known. Base qualities are missing; no much larger clone stands one base away. Library preparation was by the immunoSEQ multiplex PCR assay. TCRdb stores this immuneACCESS table with in-frame sequences only. Part of the clones is absent; in the studies checked, under half of the shortfall reflects unresolved V genes, and no reason is known for the rest. For this sample there are approximately 580,000 clones; more than 75% appear just once. Jointly, the top ten make up about 0.013% of the sample. This entry is derived from a study of shared T cell receptors in the human thymus (dated by TCRdb to the early 2020s). At the level of the whole study: The study examined how self-reactive, shared T-cell receptor alpha chains are generated in the human thymus.

The sample was also reused in another study, on human thymus T cells. From that second study: Immunologically healthy infants undergoing open corrective cardiac surgery for congenital heart defects in Finland were used as donors. Thymus tissue was collected as surgical resects that were removed during corrective cardiac surgery. Usage of V and J gene segments appeared to be biased in both the thymic and the peripheral blood repertoires. According to the related research, thymic TCR repertoires were highly overlapping among unrelated individuals. The study used fewer than ten infant thymus samples plus four related peripheral blood samples to characterize TCR alpha and beta repertoires. Donor ages ranging from roughly 6 to 244 days were recorded, and over 5 male and a couple of female infants were included in the cohort. Thymocytes were freed from the tissue by mechanical means and kept at -70 degrees C as pellets of about 9-33 million cells. A QIAsymphony instrument was used to extract genomic DNA from the frozen cell pellets. TCRB and TCRAD loci were amplified from a standardized quantity of quality-controlled genomic DNA using the immunoSEQ multiplex PCR assay. The amplicons spanned the V(D)J region and were long enough to cover the CDR3 and allow V and J genes to be identified. The commercial immunoSEQ service was used to sequence amplicons on an Illumina platform. Primer bias and sequencing errors were corrected as previously described, and TCRAD and TCRB definitions were based on the IMGT database. The repertoires were analysed using immunoSEQ Analyzer 3.0 and VDJTools for basic statistics, V/J segment usage, diversity estimates, rarefaction and pairwise overlap. Chao1, ChaoE, Efron-Thisted, Shannon and inverse Simpson indices were used to estimate diversity, which was also estimated on datasets down-sampled to the smallest sample. Repertoire overlap used strict matching of CDR3 nucleotide sequence, V gene and J gene, with Jaccard-based multidimensional scaling clustering. Thymus samples yielded on average around 850,000 unique TCRB clonotypes, compared with around 79,000 from blood samples.

The receptor was derived from a boy under two years old with a congenital heart defect. Donor details come from another sample of the same person, matched by shared clones. Specimen: thymocytes.

The DNA is TGTGCCAGCAGAGAACAGGGGGCTGCCACTGAAGCTTTCTTT. Its amino acids are CASREQGAATEAFF. The V and J segments used are TRBV2 and TRBJ1-1; TRBD1 matches 9 bases in the middle. The CDR3 has 14 amino acids, counting the end cysteine and phenylalanine. Only the CDR3 part of the read is kept: 42 bases, read in frame from the first base. Trimming accounts for 6 bases at V and 4 bases at J, while the number of junction bases matched to no gene is 6. The CDR1 and CDR2 encoded by the germline V gene are SNHLY and FYNNEI.